What follows are 5 T cell receptor beta chains derived from one specimen sequenced in a study of blood T cell repertoires in COVID-19. Sequencing used immunoSEQ multiplex PCR; TCRdb keeps in-frame clones, though not all of them. The data hold about 110,000 clones, with 85% to 90% observed a single time. Material for sequencing was peripheral blood. Receptor source: a human donor in a cohort sampled during active COVID-19.

The chain carries TRBV5-1 and TRBJ2-2; 15 bases line up with TRBD2. The germline gives CDR1 SGHRS, CDR2 YFSETQ. The CDR3 covers 20 residues. Trimming removed 3 bases from V and 4 bases from J; junction bases left unmatched: 13. The CDR3 loop is CASSSPGLAGGPWGTGELFF. CDR3 DNA sequence: TGCGCCAGCAGCTCCCCGGGACTAGCGGGGGGCCCGTGGGGCACCGGGGAGCTGTTTTTT.

This clone was seen a few times. This rearrangement joins TRBV5-4 to TRBJ1-2, with 10 bases lining up with TRBD1. The ends lost 4 bases at V and 0 bases at J; junction bases unmatched: 6. The CDR3 is 16 amino acids. The germline gives CDR1 SGHNT, CDR2 YYREEE (reference sequence). The CDR3 nucleotides are TGTGCCAGCAGCCGCGGGACAGGGGTTTCTAACTATGGCTACACCTTC. Protein: CASSRGTGVSNYGYTF.

The chain combines TRBV28 with TRBJ2-1, with 9 bases fitting TRBD2. The CDR3 is 15 residues long. V was clipped by 5 bases and J by 0 bases; unmatched bases: 2. The germline gives CDR1 MDHEN, CDR2 SYDVKM. The CDR3 DNA is TGTGCCAGCAGTATTAGCGGGAGCTCCTACAATGAGCAGTTCTTC. It codes for CASSISGSSYNEQFF.

This chain links TRBV2 with TRBJ2-7; TRBD2 might be the D (6 bases). CDR3 size: 13 residues. Trimming removed 8 bases at V and 1 base at J, with 12 bases between. CDR1 and CDR2 from the germline V gene are SNHLY and FYNNEI. The CDR3 loop reads CASLTSISYEQYF. CDR3 nucleotide sequence: TGTGCCAGCTTAACTAGCATTTCCTACGAGCAGTACTTC.

This clone was detected only a few times. The chain joins TRBV7-2 to TRBJ1-2; TRBD1 might be the D (6 bases). This CDR3 has 13 residues. The germline CDR1 and CDR2 sequences are SGHTA and FQGNSA. V was clipped by 5 bases and J by 7 bases, with 14 bases between them. The CDR3 loop reads CASSRQGNSGYTF. The CDR3 DNA reads TGTGCCAGCAGCCGGCAGGGGAATTCTGGCTACACCTTC.